The 12 T cell receptor beta chains listed next were all sequenced from one sample in a study of blood T cell repertoires in COVID-19. Clones were read by immunoSEQ multiplex PCR, and TCRdb kept only the in-frame ones, dropping some. Of more than 350,000 clones in the sample, 87% were seen once. The sequencing input was PBMCs or T cells enriched from blood (not recorded which). These receptors were taken from a woman aged 45-65 years who had recovered from COVID-19.

This sequence joins TRBV5-4 and TRBJ1-2, with D uncertain. Trimming removed 4 bases from V and 5 bases from J, with 12 bases in between. Germline V gives CDR1 SGHNT, CDR2 YYREEE (reference sequence). The CDR3 spans 13 residues. The CDR3 sequence: CASSQPGGYGYTF. The CDR3 nucleotides read TGTGCCAGCAGCCAGCCCGGAGGGTATGGCTACACCTTC.

The gene calls are TRBV4-1 and TRBJ2-2, with D perhaps TRBD1 (5 bases). From germline, CDR1 is MGHRA and CDR2 YSYEKL. With 2 bases removed from V and 6 bases from J, the gap between germline ends came to 22 bases. CDR3 size: 18 residues. CDR3 in amino acids: CASSQRPPQGILAGELFF. The CDR3 nucleotides read TGCGCCAGCAGCCAACGGCCCCCCCAGGGAATCCTTGCCGGGGAGCTGTTTTTT.

The rearrangement links TRBV13 to TRBJ2-7, with D perhaps matching TRBD1 (5 bases). Trimming took 3 bases from V and 3 from J, leaving 15 bases between them. CDR1 is PRHDT and CDR2 is FYEKMQ in the germline V gene (reference sequence). This CDR3 contains 15 residues. This CDR3 reads CASSFRALTLYEQYF. In nucleotides, the CDR3 is TGTGCCAGCAGCTTCAGGGCCCTAACCCTCTACGAGCAGTACTTC.

The CDR3 DNA follows: TGTGCCAGCAGTTTACGACAGGGGGCCGGAGAGACCCAGTACTTC. Translating gives CASSLRQGAGETQYF. This rearrangement joins TRBV27 to TRBJ2-5; 10 positions agree with TRBD1. This CDR3 spans 15 amino acids. After removal of 2 bases from V and 4 bases from J, the junction contained 4 bases not matched to a gene. Germline V CDR1 and CDR2: MNHEY, SMNVEV (reference sequence).

V usage is TRBV10-3 and J usage is TRBJ1-5; 8 bases map to TRBD1. CDR1 is ENHRY and CDR2 is SYGVKD in the germline V gene. V lost 6 bases to trimming and J lost 1 base; unmatched junction nucleotides: 8. This CDR3 spans 16 amino acids. CDR3: CAISQGDRGSNQPQHF. The CDR3 DNA reads as TGTGCCATCAGCCAGGGAGACAGGGGAAGCAATCAGCCCCAGCATTTT.

The V gene is TRBV3-1 (or the pseudogene TRBV3-2), the J gene TRBJ1-3, with TRBD1 as a possible D gene (5 bases). Trimming stripped 1 base from V and 2 bases from J, with 6 bases between. The CDR3 extends over 14 amino acids. Germline CDR1 and CDR2: LGHDT and YNNKEL (reference sequence). In DNA, the CDR3 is TGTGCCAGCAGCCAAGGGACACCTGGAAACACCATATATTTT. Encoded protein: CASSQGTPGNTIYF.

V gene TRBV7-6 combines with J gene TRBJ2-1, with D possibly matching TRBD1 (5 bases). V gave up 5 bases and J gave up 1 base, with 12 bases separating them. CDR1 is SGHVS, CDR2 FNYEAQ, per germline. This CDR3 is built from 15 residues. The CDR3 sequence: CASSPGYGSYNEQFF. CDR3 DNA: TGTGCCAGCAGCCCAGGGTACGGGTCCTACAATGAGCAGTTCTTC.

The chain carries TRBV30 and TRBJ2-1, with 13 bases lining up with TRBD2. The CDR3 is 14 residues long. Germline values: CDR1 GTSNPN, CDR2 SVGIG (reference sequence). The V and J ends lost 3 bases and 9 bases, in that order; junction bases with no gene match: 5. As DNA, the CDR3 is TGTGCCTGGAGACTAGCGGGGGGGTTCCGTGAGCAGTTCTTC. Amino acids: CAWRLAGGFREQFF.

The gene calls are TRBV30 and TRBJ1-2; no clear D gene. Trimming stripped 1 base from V and 6 bases from J, with 24 bases between. CDR1 is GTSNPN and CDR2 is SVGIG in the germline V gene (reference sequence). The CDR3 spans 17 residues. In DNA form, the CDR3 reads TGTGCCTGGAGTGACTCCTCCAACTTCGCCCCGCGGAATGGCTACACCTTC. Protein: CAWSDSSNFAPRNGYTF.

V and J are TRBV2 and TRBJ2-3, with 8 bases fitting TRBD2. The CDR3 runs to 16 residues. The V gene's germline CDR1 is SNHLY and CDR2 FYNNEI. The ends lost 4 bases at V and 0 bases at J; junction bases unmatched: 6. The DNA for the CDR3 is TGTGCCAGCAGTGCGGACGGGGGGGCAAGCACAGATACGCAGTATTTT. Translation gives CASSADGGASTDTQYF.

This clone was observed a handful of times. The chain combines TRBV7-2 with TRBJ1-6; 8 bases line up with TRBD1. The CDR3 extends over 15 amino acids. After removal of 4 bases from V and 7 bases from J, the junction contained 6 bases not matched to a gene. Germline loops: CDR1 SGHTA, CDR2 FQGNSA. This CDR3 reads CASSSATGENSPLHF. DNA of the CDR3: TGTGCCAGCAGCTCGGCGACAGGGGAAAATTCACCCCTCCACTTT.

This chain connects TRBV5-1 to TRBJ2-5; 10 bases line up with TRBD2. Germline loops: CDR1 SGHRS, CDR2 YFSETQ. V gave up 4 bases and J gave up 4 bases; unmatched junction bases: 4. The CDR3 runs to 14 residues. CDR3 in amino acids: CASSISGGSETQYF. CDR3 in DNA: TGCGCCAGCAGCATTAGCGGGGGGTCAGAGACCCAGTACTTC.